A selection of T cell receptor beta chains follows, all from one sample in a study of cytotoxic CD8 clonotypes in ibrutinib-treated CLL. Some clones are missing from TCRdb's copy, which holds only in-frame ones; the method was immunoSEQ multiplex PCR. The sample records 330,000 or so clones, over 60% being singletons. The sequencing used PBMCs, collected after 36 months of ibrutinib treatment. The receptors were gathered from a human donor with chronic lymphocytic leukemia. Both conserved end residues are part of each CDR3. A D gene is named only where the DNA matches it firmly. Clone size is shown for a subset of rows, as once, few, many or a class of expanded clone.

TRBJ1-6,TRBD1,TRBV4-1,-,TGCGCCAGCAGCCAGGAGGGGGCCAGGGTCAATAATTCACCCCTCCACTTT,CASSQEGARVNNSPLHF
TRBJ2-7,-,TRBV29-1,-,TGCAGCGCTGGACAGTTAGTTGGGGAGCAGTACTTC,CSAGQLVGEQYF
TRBJ2-7,TRBD1,TRBV9,-,TGTGCCAGCAGCGTCCGGGACAGGGGGAAGCACGAGCAGTACTTC,CASSVRDRGKHEQYF
TRBJ2-7,TRBD2,TRBV7-9,-,TGTGCCAGCAGCCTCGGGACTAACACCTACGAGCAGTACTTC,CASSLGTNTYEQYF
TRBJ2-5,TRBD1,TRBV11-2,-,TGTGCCAGCAGCTTGGGCGGGGACAGGGGAGAGACCCAGTACTTC,CASSLGGDRGETQYF
TRBJ1-2,TRBD1,TRBV10-1,few,TGCGCCAGCAGTGAGGGGACAGGATTTGGCTACACCTTC,CASSEGTGFGYTF
TRBJ2-7,TRBD2,TRBV2,-,TGTGCCAGCGATCGGACTAGCTCCTACGAGCAGTACTTC,CASDRTSSYEQYF
TRBJ2-7,TRBD1,TRBV29-1,many,TGCAGCGTTGGAAGGGGGCGGCCTTACGACGGCTACGAGCAGTACTTC,CSVGRGRPYDGYEQYF
TRBJ2-1,-,TRBV5-1,-,TGCGCCAGCAGCCCCTCCCCCGGATCCTACAATGAGCAGTTCTTC,CASSPSPGSYNEQFF
TRBJ1-5,TRBD1,TRBV30,once,TGTGCCTGGAGTGTAAGGTCGGCCAGGGGGTTCAATCAGCCCCAGCATTTT,CAWSVRSARGFNQPQHF
TRBJ2-2,TRBD1,TRBV11-2,-,TGTGCCAGCAGCACCACAGGGGCGGCCGGGGAGCTGTTTTTT,CASSTTGAAGELFF
TRBJ1-6,-,TRBV4-1,-,TGCGCCAGCAGCCAATTACAGATATCAACCTATAATTCACCCCTCCACTTT,CASSQLQISTYNSPLHF
TRBJ2-5,TRBD1,TRBV18,-,TGTGCCAGCTCAGGCATACGAAGGACAGGGGACCAAGAGACCCAGTACTTC,CASSGIRRTGDQETQYF
TRBJ1-5,-,TRBV6-5,-,TGTGCCAGCAGTTACTCATGGCGGCAGCCCCAGCATTTT,CASSYSWRQPQHF
TRBJ2-7,-,TRBV9,-,TGTGCCAGCAGCGTAGGCCCCCCGGGGAACCACGAGCAGTACTTC,CASSVGPPGNHEQYF
TRBJ1-1,-,TRBV6-5,few,TGTGCCAGCAAACCGGAATGGGGCACTGAAGCTTTCTTT,CASKPEWGTEAFF
TRBJ1-2,-,TRBV2,few,TGTGCCAGCGGGACCTCAGGGAGAGGGGATTTCACCTTC,CASGTSGRGDFTF
TRBJ1-3,-,TRBV6-5,-,TGTGCCAGCAGTTACGCGGGCCCTGGAAACACCATATATTTT,CASSYAGPGNTIYF
TRBJ1-1,-,TRBV5-1,few,TGCGCCAGCAGCTTGGACCGGACTGAAGCTTTCTTT,CASSLDRTEAFF
TRBJ2-2,-,TRBV7-2,-,TGTGCCAGCAGCCTACCCGGGACCCAAGGGGAGCTGTTTTTT,CASSLPGTQGELFF
TRBJ1-6,-,TRBV5-6,-,TGTGCCAGCAGCTTGGTCGGTGGGGTGAATTCACCCCTCCACTTT,CASSLVGGVNSPLHF
TRBJ2-3,TRBD2,TRBV4-3,-,TGCGCCAGCAGCCAAGATACTAGCGGGAGGGATACGCAGTATTTT,CASSQDTSGRDTQYF
TRBJ1-2,-,TRBV5-6,few,TGTGCCAGCAGCTTGGTCGGCTATGGCTACACCTTC,CASSLVGYGYTF
TRBJ1-3,-,TRBV9,-,TGTGCCAGCAGCGTAGGTGCGGGGAAGAGCTCTGGAAACACCATATATTTT,CASSVGAGKSSGNTIYF
TRBJ1-2,-,TRBV7-9,-,TGTGCCAGCAGCTTATTCGGAGCCAGCAACTATGGCTACACCTTC,CASSLFGASNYGYTF
TRBJ2-7,-,TRBV11-2,-,TGTGCCAGCAGCTTGTGGCAGTCCTACGAGCAGTACTTC,CASSLWQSYEQYF
TRBJ2-5,TRBD2,TRBV9,-,TGTGCCAGTAGTAGCGGGATATCAGAGACCCAGTACTTC,CASSSGISETQYF
TRBJ2-7,TRBD2,TRBV7-8,few,TGTGCCAGCAGCTTAGGGGGGACGGGAGGATACGAGCAGTACTTC,CASSLGGTGGYEQYF
TRBJ2-7,-,TRBV4-1,once,TGCGCCAGCAGCCAAGACGTGGTTTACTACGAGCAGTACTTC,CASSQDVVYYEQYF
TRBJ2-3,-,TRBV6-6,-,TGTGCCAGCAGTATGGATGCAGATACGCAGTATTTT,CASSMDADTQYF
TRBJ2-4,TRBD2,TRBV19,few,TGTGCCAGCCTTAGCGGGAGTAACATTCAGTACTTC,CASLSGSNIQYF
TRBJ2-2,-,TRBV28,-,TGTGCCAGCAGTTTTGTCGGGCCCGGGGAGCTGTTTTTT,CASSFVGPGELFF
TRBJ2-3,-,TRBV7-7,few,TGTGCCAGCAGCTTAGTTGGACGGGGAGATACGCAGTATTTT,CASSLVGRGDTQYF
TRBJ2-1,TRBD2,TRBV18,-,TGTGCCAGCTCCATAGCGGGGAGCTCCTACAATGAGCAGTTCTTC,CASSIAGSSYNEQFF
TRBJ2-7,TRBD2,TRBV9,-,TGTGCCAGCAGCCCACGGACTAGCGGGGCCTACGAGCAGTACTTC,CASSPRTSGAYEQYF
TRBJ2-5,-,TRBV5-1,once,TGCGCCAGCAGCTTCCTTGGGCAGCAGTACCAAGAGACCCAGTACTTC,CASSFLGQQYQETQYF
TRBJ2-4,-,TRBV5-1,once,TGCGCCAGCAGCCGTGCAGGGGTCGACAAAAACATTCAGTACTTC,CASSRAGVDKNIQYF
TRBJ2-1,TRBD1,TRBV7-9,-,TGTGCCAGCAGCCGCACGGTGGGACAGGGGTACAATGAGCAGTTCTTC,CASSRTVGQGYNEQFF
TRBJ1-5,-,TRBV15,-,TGTGCCACCAGCAGAGTGGGGGGGCCCCAGCATTTT,CATSRVGGPQHF
TRBJ1-3,-,TRBV7-2,-,TGTGCCAGCAGCTTTGGGTCTCGCGGAAACACCATATATTTT,CASSFGSRGNTIYF
TRBJ1-6,-,TRBV18,-,TGTGCCAGCTCCCCTACCACAGGCTCCTATAATTCACCCCTCCACTTT,CASSPTTGSYNSPLHF
TRBJ2-3,-,TRBV7-2,few,TGTGCCAGCAGCTTAGCCCTTCACTCGACAGATACGCAGTATTTT,CASSLALHSTDTQYF
TRBJ1-1,-,TRBV27,-,TGTGCCAGCAGTCCTCGGAGGGACACTGAAGCTTTCTTT,CASSPRRDTEAFF
TRBJ1-1,-,TRBV4-2,-,TGTGCCAGCAGCCAAGATTTATCTGATATAGGTGGGTCTGAAGCTTTCTTT,CASSQDLSDIGGSEAFF
TRBJ2-2,-,TRBV11-3,few,TGTGCCAGCAGCTTAGGCGGGAAGAACACCGGGGAGCTGTTTTTT,CASSLGGKNTGELFF
TRBJ2-1,TRBD1,TRBV15,-,TGTGCCACCAGCAGAGGTCGATTCGCGGGACAGGGGTCCCAAGGGACCTACAATGAGCAGTTCTTC,CATSRGRFAGQGSQGTYNEQFF
TRBJ2-3,TRBD1,TRBV9,-,TGTGCCAGCAGCGCCCGACAGGGGTCCGGCACAGATACGCAGTATTTT,CASSARQGSGTDTQYF
TRBJ2-5,-,TRBV10-1,few,TGCGCCAGCAGTGAGTCGGGTAGGGGATACGGAGAGACCCAGTACTTC,CASSESGRGYGETQYF
TRBJ2-1,-,TRBV7-8,-,TGTGCCAGCAGTCACCAGGGAAATGAGCAGTTCTTC,CASSHQGNEQFF